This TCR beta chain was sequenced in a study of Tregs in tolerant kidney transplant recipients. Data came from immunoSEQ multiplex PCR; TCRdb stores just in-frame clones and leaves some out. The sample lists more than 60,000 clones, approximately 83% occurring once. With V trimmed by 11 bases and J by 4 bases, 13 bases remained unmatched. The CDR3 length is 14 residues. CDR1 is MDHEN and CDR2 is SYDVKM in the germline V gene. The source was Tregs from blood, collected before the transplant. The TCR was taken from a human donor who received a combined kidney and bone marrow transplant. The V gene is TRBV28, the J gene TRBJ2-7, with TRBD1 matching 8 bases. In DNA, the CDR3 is TGTGCCTTCATGACCCAGGGACAGGCGTACGAGCAGTACTTC. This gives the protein CAFMTQGQAYEQYF.